The entry that follows covers one T cell receptor (beta chain) sequence. This entry is derived from a study of blood T cell repertoires in COVID-19. The V and J ends lost 0 bases and 4 bases respectively, with 10 bases between them. Germline CDR1 is LNHNV and CDR2 is YYDKDF (reference sequence). There are 15 residues in the CDR3. TCRdb's copy holds only in-frame clones and misses some; the assay was immunoSEQ multiplex PCR. This table has about 150,000 clones, more than 80% appearing once. The chain combines TRBV15 with TRBJ1-5; D remains ambiguous. The clonotype comes from a man between 45 and 60 years old with acute or convalescent COVID-19. The sample was peripheral blood. CDR3 sequence: CATSRDLVGNQPQHF. The CDR3 DNA sequence: TGTGCCACCAGCAGAGATCTAGTTGGAAATCAGCCCCAGCATTTT. The entire variable domain, with the rest obtained from reference TRBV15 and TRBJ1-5, is as follows: DAMVIQNPRYQVTQFGKPVTLSCSQTLNHNVMYWYQQKSSQAPKLLFHYYDKDFNNEADTPDNFQSRRPNTSFCFLDIRSPGLGDTAMYLCATSRDLVGNQPQHFGDGTRLSIL.